The clone carrying this T cell receptor beta chain was seen ten or more times. Its antigen remains unidentified. Trimming removed 0 bases from V and 4 bases from J; junction bases left unmatched: 7. Germline assignment: CDR1 LGHDT and CDR2 YNNKEL (reference sequence). This CDR3 spans 16 amino acids. The data stem from a study of identical twins. Regarding the study as a whole: Among monozygotic twins, out-of-frame TCR alpha sharing exceeded what models predicted.

TCRdb independently ran MiXCR on the 5' RACE reads; one entry per CDR3 protein. This table holds a few hundred thousand distinct CDR3 sequences, around 9.6% found once. This sample also appeared in a second study, on yellow fever vaccine responses in identical twins.

The rearrangement joins TRBV3-1 to TRBJ2-5, with TRBD1 matching over 8 bases. Sample: PBMCs. This clonotype originated in a young woman in good health. The CDR3 DNA reads TGTGCCAGCAGCCAAGAGGGCCCAGGGGGCTCAGAGACCCAGTACTTC. Amino acids: CASSQEGPGGSETQYF.